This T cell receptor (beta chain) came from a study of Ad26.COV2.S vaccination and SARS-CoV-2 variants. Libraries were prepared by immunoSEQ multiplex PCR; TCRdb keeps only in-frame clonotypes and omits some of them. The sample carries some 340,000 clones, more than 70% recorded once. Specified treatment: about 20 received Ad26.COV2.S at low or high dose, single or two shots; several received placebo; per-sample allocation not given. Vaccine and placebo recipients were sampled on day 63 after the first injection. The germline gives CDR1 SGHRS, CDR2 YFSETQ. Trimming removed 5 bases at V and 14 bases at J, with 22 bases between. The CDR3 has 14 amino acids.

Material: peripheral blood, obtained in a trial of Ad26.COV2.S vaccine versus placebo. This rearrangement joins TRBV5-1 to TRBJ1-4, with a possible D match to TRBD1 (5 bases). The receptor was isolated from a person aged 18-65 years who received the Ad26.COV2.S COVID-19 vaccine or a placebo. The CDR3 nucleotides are TGCGCCAGCAGTTCTACCGGGGGTCCCCTACGCCTGTTTTTT. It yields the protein CASSSTGGPLRLFF.